These 23 T cell receptor beta chains came from one sample sequenced in a study of blood T cell repertoires in COVID-19. Using immunoSEQ multiplex PCR, the repertoire was profiled, and TCRdb retains in-frame clones only, with some absent. Here the sample spans roughly 200,000 clones, roughly 80% being singletons. Sequencing was performed on PBMCs or T cells enriched from blood (not recorded which). These receptor sequences come from a woman in her forties or fifties who had been exposed to COVID-19.

CDR3 DNA sequence: TGTGCCAGCATCTTCTCTTATGAAGCTTTCTTT. This encodes CASIFSYEAFF. This chain connects TRBV5-5 to TRBJ1-1; D is undetermined. Trimming removed 6 bases from V and 7 bases from J, with 10 bases in between. This CDR3 has 11 residues. Germline CDR1 is SGHKS and CDR2 is YYEKEE (reference sequence).

This clone occurred once. V is TRBV6-2 or TRBV6-3 and J is TRBJ2-1, with 8 bases lining up with TRBD1. Germline trimming cut 6 bases from V and 4 bases from J; bases unmatched to any gene: 8. This CDR3 has 15 amino acids. CDR1 is MNHEY and CDR2 is SVGEGT in the germline V gene. In DNA, the CDR3 is TGTGCCAGCAGCCCCCGACAGGGGAGGTACAATGAGCAGTTCTTC. Its protein is CASSPRQGRYNEQFF.

This chain connects TRBV19 to TRBJ2-7; TRBD2 agrees at 10 bases. J gave up 2 bases and V 7 bases, and 8 bases lay outside the gene matches. This CDR3 spans 15 amino acids. Per the germline V gene, CDR1 is LNHDA and CDR2 is SQIVND (reference sequence). In nucleotides, the CDR3 is TGTGCCAGTAAGGAGGTAGCGGGGGGTGCCTACGAGCAGTACTTC. Protein: CASKEVAGGAYEQYF. Based on the CDR3 plus reference TRBV19 and TRBJ2-7, the full variable domain is DGGITQSPKYLFRKEGQNVTLSCEQNLNHDAMYWYRQDPGQGLRLIYYSQIVNDFQKGDIAEGYSVSREKKESFPLTVTSAQKNPTAFYLCASKEVAGGAYEQYFGPGTRLTVT.

V and J are TRBV28 and TRBJ1-6; D not certain. V was clipped by 5 bases and J by 10 bases, with 15 bases between them. This CDR3 spans 14 amino acids. The germline V gene encodes CDR1 MDHEN and CDR2 SYDVKM. The CDR3: CASSPSMGWSPLHF. The CDR3 DNA is TGTGCCAGCAGTCCCTCCATGGGCTGGTCACCCCTCCACTTT.

V is TRBV6-4 and J is TRBJ1-2, with a weak D call TRBD1 (6 bases). The V gene's germline CDR1 is MRHNA and CDR2 SNTAGT. V lost 2 bases to trimming and J lost 1 base, with 14 bases between them. The CDR3 is made up of 16 amino acids. The CDR3 DNA follows: TGTGCCAGCAGTGACGGACCCAGGGGCTTTAACTATGGCTACACCTTC. Translation: CASSDGPRGFNYGYTF.

The gene calls are TRBV14 and TRBJ2-2; 12 bases are a match to TRBD2. Germline assignment: CDR1 SGHDN and CDR2 FVKESK. This CDR3 is built from 17 residues. The V segment lost 4 bases and the J segment 0 bases; nucleotides outside the gene matches: 3. This CDR3 reads CASSLGLAGTNTGELFF. CDR3 nucleotide sequence: TGTGCCAGCAGCCTAGGACTAGCGGGGACGAACACCGGGGAGCTGTTTTTT.

The chain has TRBV30 and TRBJ1-1; D call uncertain. The CDR3 consists of 12 residues. V gave up 5 bases and J gave up 4 bases, with 11 bases separating them. Germline-derived CDR1 and CDR2 are GTSNPN and SVGIG (reference sequence). CDR3 protein: CAWYSFGTEAFF. DNA for the CDR3: TGTGCCTGGTACAGTTTCGGCACTGAAGCTTTCTTT.

The chain couples TRBV19 to TRBJ1-3; D might be TRBD1 (5 bases). Germline V gene sequence: CDR1 LNHDA, CDR2 SQIVND (reference sequence). This CDR3 is built from 15 residues. Trimming pared 3 bases from V and 0 bases from J, leaving 9 bases between. This CDR3 reads CASSIQGLSGNTIYF. The CDR3 coding sequence is TGTGCCAGTAGTATCCAGGGCCTCTCTGGAAACACCATATATTTT.

The chain has TRBV9 and TRBJ2-5, with no clear D. This CDR3 has 14 residues. CDR1 is SGDLS and CDR2 is YYNGEE in the germline V gene. V lost 0 bases and J 5 bases, leaving 11 bases between the germline ends. CDR3 nucleotides: TGTGCCAGCAGCGTAGTATCCGACGGGGAGACCCAGTACTTC. Translation gives CASSVVSDGETQYF.

This clone was seen only once. Other nucleotide sequences in the sample specify the same CDR3. The CDR3 reads CSASRGDEQYF. In nucleotides, the CDR3 is TGCAGTGCTAGTCGCGGGGACGAGCAGTACTTC. The rearrangement joins TRBV20-1 to TRBJ2-7; possibly TRBD2 for D (6 bases). This CDR3 spans 11 amino acids. Trimming took off 3 bases at V and 5 bases at J, with 8 bases between the two ends. Germline CDR1 and CDR2: DFQATT and SNEGSKA (reference sequence).

This chain joins TRBV5-1 and TRBJ1-1, with a tentative D call TRBD1 (5 bases). The CDR3 sequence is 15 residues long. V was clipped by 2 bases and J by 1 base, with 12 bases between them. The germline gives CDR1 SGHRS, CDR2 YFSETQ. In DNA, the CDR3 is TGCGCCAGCAGCTTAGGGGTGCGTCAGAACACTGAAGCTTTCTTT. This codes for CASSLGVRQNTEAFF.

The chain links TRBV7-9 to TRBJ1-4; the match to TRBD1 covers 7 bases. This CDR3 has 13 amino acids. Germline values: CDR1 SEHNR, CDR2 FQNEAQ (reference sequence). V gave up 4 bases and J gave up 7 bases; unmatched junction bases: 3. The CDR3 DNA is TGTGCCAGCAGCTCCAGGGGGAGTGAAAAACTGTTTTTT. Its translation: CASSSRGSEKLFF.

The V call is TRBV5-1, the J call TRBJ1-2, with TRBD1 identical over 7 bases. The length of the CDR3 is 16 residues. Germline V lookup: CDR1 SGHRS, CDR2 YFSETQ. J was trimmed by 5 bases and V by 2 bases; bases with no gene match: 12. CDR3 DNA sequence: TGCGCCAGCAGCTTACTTCCGGCAGGGGGGAATTATGGCTACACCTTC. Its translation is CASSLLPAGGNYGYTF.

The chain carries TRBV10-3 and TRBJ2-3, with D possibly matching TRBD1 (6 bases). Trimming left V 2 bases short and J 5 bases short, with 17 bases between. Germline-derived CDR1 and CDR2 are ENHRY and SYGVKD. The CDR3 contains 16 residues. The CDR3 loop reads CAISEPGGLGGDTQYF. CDR3 in DNA: TGTGCCATCAGTGAGCCTGGGGGCCTTGGGGGAGATACGCAGTATTTT.

This chain connects TRBV5-1 to TRBJ1-3; no definite D call. The CDR3 has 15 amino acids. Germline assignment: CDR1 SGHRS and CDR2 YFSETQ. V was trimmed by 0 bases and J by 5 bases, leaving 12 bases between them. CDR3 amino acids: CASSLDLGVRNTIYF. The CDR3 nucleotides are TGCGCCAGCAGCTTGGACTTGGGCGTTCGAAACACCATATATTTT.

The chain has TRBV30 and TRBJ1-1; no clear D. Trimming took off 4 bases at V and 10 bases at J, with 25 bases between the two ends. Germline CDR1 reads GTSNPN; CDR2 reads SVGIG (reference sequence). This CDR3 is 15 amino acids long. The CDR3 loop is CAWNPYMAGLGGAFF. The CDR3 nucleotides are TGTGCCTGGAACCCTTACATGGCGGGCCTCGGCGGAGCTTTCTTT.

The genes are TRBV4-2 and TRBJ1-2; D is ambiguous. The CDR3 covers 15 residues. CDR1 is LGHNA and CDR2 is YNFKEQ in the germline V gene. V was cut by 0 bases and J by 3 bases, with 11 bases left in between. CDR3 residues: CASSQDRGGYYGYTF. DNA of the CDR3: TGTGCCAGCAGCCAAGATCGCGGCGGCTACTATGGCTACACCTTC.

The CDR3 spells CATSRDEGGASEKLFF. CDR3 DNA: TGTGCCACCAGCAGAGATGAAGGGGGCGCGAGCGAAAAACTGTTTTTT. The chain combines TRBV15 with TRBJ1-4; 7 bases align to TRBD1. Per the germline V gene, CDR1 is LNHNV and CDR2 is YYDKDF (reference sequence). The ends lost 0 bases at V and 8 bases at J; junction bases unmatched: 9. The CDR3 runs to 16 residues.

The chain couples TRBV28 to TRBJ2-7; weak D call: TRBD1 (5 bases). The CDR3 spans 14 residues. Looked up from germline, CDR1 is MDHEN and CDR2 is SYDVKM. V gave up 5 bases and J gave up 2 bases, with 13 bases separating them. CDR3 DNA sequence: TGTGCCAGCAGTCCCGCAGGGATTCCCTACGAGCAGTACTTC. This encodes CASSPAGIPYEQYF. The full variable domain, with the rest looked up from reference TRBV28 and TRBJ2-7, is DVKVTQSSRYLVKRTGEKVFLECVQDMDHENMFWYRQDPGLGLRLIYFSYDVKMKEKGDIPEGYSVSREKKERFSLILESASTNQTSMYLCASSPAGIPYEQYFGPGTRLTVT.

The V and J genes are TRBV7-2 and TRBJ1-4; D gene unclear. CDR1 is SGHTA, CDR2 FQGNSA, per germline. The CDR3 is 16 amino acids. V gave up 5 bases and J gave up 7 bases, with 20 bases separating them. The CDR3 spells CASSPQNPGLGEKLFF. In DNA form, the CDR3 reads TGTGCCAGCAGCCCCCAAAACCCAGGATTGGGTGAAAAACTGTTTTTT.

Concerning this clone: One end of the junction varies from germline; a read error may be responsible. V is TRBV5-1 and J is TRBJ1-1; tentative D call: TRBD1 (5 bases). Per germline, CDR1 SGHRS and CDR2 YFSETQ. This CDR3 has 15 amino acids. The CDR3 spells CASRLAGLTNTEAFF. Here the CDR3 DNA reads TGCGCCAGCAGGTTGGCAGGGCTTACGAACACTGAAGCTTTCTTT.

The chain employs TRBV7-2 and TRBJ2-1, with 8 bases lining up with TRBD1. With 1 base clipped from V and 9 bases from J, the junction kept 11 bases outside the gene matches. CDR1 and CDR2 (germline): SGHTA, FQGNSA. The CDR3 loop spans 16 amino acids. The CDR3 region is CASSLDHRAGGIEQFF. The CDR3 bases are TGTGCCAGCAGCTTAGATCACCGGGCAGGGGGCATTGAGCAGTTCTTC.

The chain has TRBV9 and TRBJ1-1, with 11 bases identical to TRBD1. CDR1 is SGDLS, CDR2 YYNGEE, per germline. V lost 3 bases to trimming and J lost 5 bases; unmatched junction nucleotides: 12. This CDR3 spans 17 amino acids. CDR3 DNA: TGTGCCAGCAGCGATCGGACAGGGGGCGCCTGGGATACTGAAGCTTTCTTT. Its translation is CASSDRTGGAWDTEAFF.